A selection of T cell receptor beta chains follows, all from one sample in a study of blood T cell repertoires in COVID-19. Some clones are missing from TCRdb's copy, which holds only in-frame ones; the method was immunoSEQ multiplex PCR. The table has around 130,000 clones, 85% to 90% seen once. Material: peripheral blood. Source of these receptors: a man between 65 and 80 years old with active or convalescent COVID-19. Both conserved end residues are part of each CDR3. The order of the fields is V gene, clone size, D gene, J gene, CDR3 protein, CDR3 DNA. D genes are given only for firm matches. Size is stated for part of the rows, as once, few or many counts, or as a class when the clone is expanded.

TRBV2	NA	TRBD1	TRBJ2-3	CASNRDRVSDTQYF	TGTGCCAGCAACCGGGACAGGGTTTCAGATACGCAGTATTTT
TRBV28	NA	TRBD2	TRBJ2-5	CASSPTSGRVQETQYF	TGTGCCAGCAGTCCGACTAGCGGGAGGGTGCAAGAGACCCAGTACTTC
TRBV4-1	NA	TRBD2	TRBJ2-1	CASSLEGRGSGRPPVQFF	TGCGCCAGCAGCCTTGAAGGCCGGGGTAGCGGGAGGCCACCGGTACAGTTCTTC
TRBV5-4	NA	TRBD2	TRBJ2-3	CASSLRAGATDTQYF	TGTGCCAGCAGCTTGAGGGCGGGAGCCACAGATACGCAGTATTTT
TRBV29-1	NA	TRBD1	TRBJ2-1	CSVGSWGTGYNEQFF	TGCAGCGTTGGAAGCTGGGGGACAGGCTACAATGAGCAGTTCTTC
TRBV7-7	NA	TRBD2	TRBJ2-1	CASSLGLAGYNEQFF	TGTGCTAGCAGCTTAGGTCTAGCGGGGTACAATGAGCAGTTCTTC
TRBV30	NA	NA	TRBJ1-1	CAWSVGSKNTEAFF	TGTGCCTGGAGTGTGGGGAGTAAGAACACTGAAGCTTTCTTT
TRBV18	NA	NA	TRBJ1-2	CASSPRDIGGYTF	TGTGCCAGCTCACCCCGGGACATCGGGGGCTACACCTTC
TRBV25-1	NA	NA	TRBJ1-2	CASSDPTALYGYTF	TGTGCCAGCAGTGACCCGACAGCCCTCTATGGCTACACCTTC
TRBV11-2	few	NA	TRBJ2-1	CASSLAGVSTFEQFF	TGTGCCAGCAGCTTAGCGGGAGTTTCAACTTTTGAGCAGTTCTTC
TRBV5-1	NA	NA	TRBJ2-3	CASSLVGSTDTQYF	TGCGCCAGCAGCTTGGTGGGCAGCACAGATACGCAGTATTTT
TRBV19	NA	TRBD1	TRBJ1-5	CASSAPLKDRSVRSQHF	TGTGCCAGTAGCGCCCCTCTCAAGGACAGGTCCGTCCGGTCCCAGCATTTT
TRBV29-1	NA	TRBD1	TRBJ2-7	CSAGQGAREQYF	TGCAGCGCAGGACAGGGGGCTCGGGAGCAGTACTTC
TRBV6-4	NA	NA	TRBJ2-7	CASSDSGDLRGYEQYF	TGTGCCAGCAGTGACTCGGGGGACTTACGCGGTTACGAGCAGTACTTC
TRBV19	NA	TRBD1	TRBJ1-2	CASKDQGTALMVGYTF	TGTGCCAGTAAAGACCAAGGGACAGCCCTTATGGTTGGCTACACCTTC
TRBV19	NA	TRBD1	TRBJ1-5	CASSNNRDRGLHNQPQHF	TGTGCCAGTAGCAACAACCGGGACAGGGGCCTGCACAATCAGCCCCAGCATTTT
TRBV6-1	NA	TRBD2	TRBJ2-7	CASSEGEGLRQYF	TGTGCCAGCAGTGAAGGGGAGGGGTTGAGGCAGTACTTC
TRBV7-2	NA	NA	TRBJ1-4	CASSGWPGPNEKLFF	TGTGCCAGCAGCGGGTGGCCAGGCCCGAATGAAAAACTGTTTTTT
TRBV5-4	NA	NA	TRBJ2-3	CASSPGVSTDTQYF	TGTGCCAGCAGTCCCGGGGTTAGCACAGATACGCAGTATTTT
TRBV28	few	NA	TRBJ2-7	CASSLSRAVEQYF	TGTGCCAGCAGTTTAAGCAGGGCTGTCGAGCAGTACTTC
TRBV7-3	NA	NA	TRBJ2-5	CASSLRTGPRETQYF	TGTGCCAGCAGCCTTCGAACAGGGCCCCGGGAGACCCAGTACTTC
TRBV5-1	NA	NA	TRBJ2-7	CASSPTNSYEQYF	TGCGCCAGCAGCCCCACAAACTCCTACGAGCAGTACTTC
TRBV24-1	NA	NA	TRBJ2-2	CATSVGVSGELFF	TGTGCCACCAGTGTCGGGGTATCCGGGGAGCTGTTTTTT
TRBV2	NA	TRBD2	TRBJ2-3	CASFSAGAADTQYF	TGTGCCAGCTTCTCAGCGGGAGCCGCCGATACGCAGTATTTT
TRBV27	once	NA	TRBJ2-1	CASSLFVVGGPSGYNEQFF	TGTGCCAGCAGTTTGTTTGTGGTCGGGGGCCCTAGCGGTTACAATGAGCAGTTCTTC
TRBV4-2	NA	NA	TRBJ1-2	CASSQDIQGRGYTF	TGTGCCAGCAGCCAAGATATACAGGGCCGGGGCTACACCTTC
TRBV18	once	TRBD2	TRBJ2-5	CASSPQRKAGSGEETQYF	TGTGCCAGCTCACCACAGAGAAAGGCTGGTAGCGGGGAGGAGACCCAGTACTTC
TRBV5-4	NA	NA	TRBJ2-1	CASTSKVGSSYNEQFF	TGTGCCAGCACCTCGAAGGTAGGGAGCTCCTACAATGAGCAGTTCTTC
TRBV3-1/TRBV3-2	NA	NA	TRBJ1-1	CASSQRGATGAFF	TGTGCCAGCAGCCAGCGTGGTGCTACGGGAGCTTTCTTT
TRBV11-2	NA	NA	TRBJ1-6	CASSSQPTGTGSPLHF	TGTGCCAGCAGCTCCCAACCGACAGGAACGGGCTCACCCCTCCACTTT
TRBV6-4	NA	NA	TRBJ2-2	CASSDSSYRGDTGELFF	TGTGCCAGCAGTGACTCGAGTTACCGGGGTGACACCGGGGAGCTGTTTTTT
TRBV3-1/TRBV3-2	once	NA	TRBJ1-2	CASSLYRTADGYTF	TGTGCCAGCAGCCTCTATCGGACAGCGGATGGCTACACCTTC
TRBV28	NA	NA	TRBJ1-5	CASSLGGGTYSNQPQHF	TGTGCCAGCAGTCTAGGGGGGGGCACTTATAGCAATCAGCCCCAGCATTTT
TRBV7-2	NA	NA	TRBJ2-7	CASSFLWGAAYEQYF	TGTGCCAGCAGCTTCCTGTGGGGAGCCGCCTACGAGCAGTACTTC
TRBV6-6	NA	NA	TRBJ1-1	CASRGALYTEAFF	TGTGCCAGCAGGGGGGCTTTGTACACTGAAGCTTTCTTT
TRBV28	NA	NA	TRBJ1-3	CASTSQFQSSGNTIYF	TGTGCCAGCACCTCCCAGTTCCAAAGCTCTGGAAACACCATATATTTT
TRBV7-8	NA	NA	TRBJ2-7	CASSPPGAASSYEQYF	TGTGCCAGCAGCCCGCCTGGGGCGGCGAGCTCCTACGAGCAGTACTTC
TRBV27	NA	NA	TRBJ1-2	CASSLLGSNGYTF	TGTGCCAGCAGTTTATTGGGTAGCAATGGCTACACCTTC
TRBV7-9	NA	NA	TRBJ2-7	CASSLNSYYEQYF	TGTGCCAGCAGCTTGAATAGCTACTACGAGCAGTACTTC
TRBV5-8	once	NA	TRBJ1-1	CASSLDSVGLRAFF	TGTGCCAGCAGCTTGGACAGCGTGGGACTTCGGGCTTTCTTT
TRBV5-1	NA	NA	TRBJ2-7	CASSSQGRYYEQYF	TGCGCCAGCAGCTCGCAGGGGCGGTACTACGAGCAGTACTTC
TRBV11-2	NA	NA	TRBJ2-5	CASSRSGAETQYF	TGTGCCAGCAGCCGGAGTGGGGCGGAGACCCAGTACTTC
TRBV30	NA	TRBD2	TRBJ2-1	CAWSGGGGSYNEQFF	TGTGCCTGGAGTGGCGGGGGGGGCTCCTACAATGAGCAGTTCTTC
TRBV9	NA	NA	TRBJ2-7	CASSMTGGGNEQYF	TGTGCCAGCAGCATGACTGGGGGAGGAAACGAGCAGTACTTC
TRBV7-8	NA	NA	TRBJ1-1	CASSEVTGEAFF	TGTGCCAGCAGCGAGGTGACAGGAGAAGCTTTCTTT
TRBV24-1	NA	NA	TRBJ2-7	CATSDHPTGFGETAYEQYF	TGTGCCACCAGTGATCACCCCACAGGGTTTGGAGAGACCGCCTACGAGCAGTACTTC
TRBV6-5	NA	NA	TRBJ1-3	CASSPWTVSGNTIYF	TGTGCCAGCAGTCCCTGGACAGTCTCTGGAAACACCATATATTTT
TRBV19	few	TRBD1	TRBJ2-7	CASRAVGQGPGTKTYEQYF	TGTGCCAGTAGGGCAGTCGGACAGGGGCCGGGAACTAAAACCTACGAGCAGTACTTC
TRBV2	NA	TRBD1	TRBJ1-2	CASKGTGPYGYTF	TGTGCCAGCAAAGGGACAGGACCCTATGGCTACACCTTC
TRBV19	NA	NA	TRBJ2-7	CASSTPGDSYEQYF	TGTGCCAGTAGTACTCCCGGGGACTCCTACGAGCAGTACTTC
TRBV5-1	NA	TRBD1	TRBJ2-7	CASSIRTGGHEQYF	TGCGCCAGCAGCATACGGACAGGGGGCCACGAGCAGTACTTC
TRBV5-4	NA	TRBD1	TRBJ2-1	CASSLPRTGGYNEQFF	TGTGCCAGCAGTCTACCCCGGACAGGCGGATACAATGAGCAGTTCTTC
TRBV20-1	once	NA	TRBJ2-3	CSARYTDTQYF	TGCAGTGCTAGGTACACAGATACGCAGTATTTT
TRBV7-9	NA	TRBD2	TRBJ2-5	CASSLMGLAGGETQYF	TGTGCCAGCAGCTTAATGGGACTAGCGGGAGGAGAGACCCAGTACTTC
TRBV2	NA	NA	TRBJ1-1	CASEQGGTEAFF	TGTGCCAGCGAACAGGGCGGCACTGAAGCTTTCTTT